This TCR beta chain was sequenced for a study of T cell repertoires in cytomegalovirus infection. Study details: It was the public TCR beta signatures that indicated both CMV infection and matching HLA type.

Note on this clonotype: As yet, its antigen is unknown.

The CDR3 loop spans 15 amino acids. The V gene's germline CDR1 is LGHNT and CDR2 FRNRAP. After removal of 7 bases from V and 9 bases from J, the junction contained 11 bases not matched to a gene. From the reads, TCRdb called clonotypes with MiXCR, one entry per CDR3 protein. The profile shows roughly 130,000 distinct CDR3 sequences, under 30% of them singletons. The receptor comes from a human donor in good health (CMV status not recorded). Some clones in this sample may be carry-over from other donors' samples. The gene calls are TRBV12-5 and TRBJ2-1; 11 bases map to TRBD2. Sequencing was carried out using PBMCs, sequenced either directly or after in vitro stimulation (not recorded which). The CDR3, as DNA: TGTGCTAGTGCCCTGACTAGCGGGATAGTTATTGAGCAGTTCTTC. Translation: CASALTSGIVIEQFF.